These 20 T cell receptor beta chains were all obtained from the same sample, sequenced in a study of T cell responses to AZD1222 COVID-19 vaccine. Only in-frame clones appear in the TCRdb table, and some are missing; sequencing was by immunoSEQ multiplex PCR. This sample carries some 120,000 clones, approximately 88% of them seen once, and the ten largest clones take about 27%. Here the sequenced sample was peripheral blood, taken on day 0 of AZD1222 vaccination. These receptors came from an adult in good health.

This clone was seen a single time. The CDR3 DNA reads TGTGCCAGCAGTGAGGGACTAGCGGCCGAGACCCAGTACTTC. It translates to CASSEGLAAETQYF. The chain uses TRBV2 and TRBJ2-5; 11 bases line up with TRBD2. The junction had 2 bases not matched to a gene; V was cut back by 3 bases and J by 5 bases. The germline V gene encodes CDR1 SNHLY and CDR2 FYNNEI. The length of the CDR3 is 14 residues.

The chain employs TRBV18 and TRBJ1-5; D not resolved. V lost 6 bases and J 3 bases, leaving 18 bases between the germline ends. The V gene's germline CDR1 is KGHSH and CDR2 LQKENI. The CDR3 is 16 residues long. This CDR3 is CASSPTHLQDNQPQHF. The CDR3, as DNA: TGTGCCAGCTCGCCTACGCATCTCCAAGACAATCAGCCCCAGCATTTT.

This CDR3 reads CASSTGTGRRPQHF. The CDR3 bases are TGTGCCAGTAGTACCGGGACAGGTCGGCGGCCCCAGCATTTT. The chain links TRBV19 to TRBJ1-5, with 8 bases that match TRBD1. Germline values: CDR1 LNHDA, CDR2 SQIVND (reference sequence). This CDR3 has 14 amino acids. V shed 4 bases, J shed 9 bases, and the junction held 8 bases outside the gene matches.

This chain connects TRBV6-6 to TRBJ1-2, with unresolved D. V lost 5 bases and J lost 1, with 8 bases in between. CDR1 is MNHNY and CDR2 is SVGAGI in the germline V gene (reference sequence). The CDR3 has 13 amino acids. The CDR3 sequence: CASSPDGNYGYTF. The CDR3 bases are TGTGCCAGCAGTCCGGACGGTAACTATGGCTACACCTTC.

The chain recombines TRBV14 with TRBJ1-5; D remains ambiguous. There are 17 residues in the CDR3. CDR1 is SGHDN, CDR2 FVKESK, per germline. The germline V and J ends were trimmed by 6 bases and 2 bases, with 20 bases remaining between them. The CDR3 here is CASRHHKVEAGNQPQHF. The CDR3 DNA reads as TGTGCCAGCAGGCACCACAAAGTAGAAGCAGGCAATCAGCCCCAGCATTTT. Looking up the rest from reference TRBV14 and TRBJ1-5 gives the full variable domain: EAGVTQFPSHSVIEKGQTVTLRCDPISGHDNLYWYRRVMGKEIKFLLHFVKESKQDESGMPNNRFLAERTGGTYSTLKVQPAELEDSGVYFCASRHHKVEAGNQPQHFGDGTRLSIL.

The chain is built from TRBV19 and TRBJ2-4; D tentatively fits TRBD1 or TRBD2 (7 bases each). V lost 4 bases to trimming and J lost 0 bases, with 16 bases between them. CDR3 length: 17 amino acids. Germline-derived CDR1 and CDR2 are LNHDA and SQIVND (reference sequence). This CDR3 reads CASSKGAGALAKNIQYF. The CDR3 nucleotides read TGTGCCAGTAGTAAGGGGGCGGGAGCACTAGCCAAAAACATTCAGTACTTC. Based on the CDR3 plus reference TRBV19 and TRBJ2-4, the full variable domain is DGGITQSPKYLFRKEGQNVTLSCEQNLNHDAMYWYRQDPGQGLRLIYYSQIVNDFQKGDIAEGYSVSREKKESFPLTVTSAQKNPTAFYLCASSKGAGALAKNIQYFGAGTRLSVL.

The chain employs TRBV3-1 (or the pseudogene TRBV3-2) and TRBJ1-1; D is undetermined. Germline V gives CDR1 LGHDT, CDR2 YNNKEL (reference sequence). The CDR3 covers 13 residues. V lost 4 bases, J lost 5 bases, and 11 bases lay in between. In DNA form, the CDR3 reads TGTGCCAGCAGCCTAGGCGTTAAGACTGAAGCTTTCTTT. This gives the protein CASSLGVKTEAFF.

The genes are TRBV6-2 or TRBV6-3 and TRBJ1-5, with a weak D call TRBD1 (5 bases). The V gene's germline CDR1 is MNHEY and CDR2 SVGEGT. This CDR3 region has 16 residues. V was pared by 3 bases and J by 2 bases, with 14 bases between. CDR3 in amino acids: CASSYFGLGGNQPQHF. In nucleotides, the CDR3 is TGTGCCAGCAGTTATTTTGGATTGGGGGGCAATCAGCCCCAGCATTTT.

The chain recombines TRBV25-1 with TRBJ1-1; D not resolved. Germline V gives CDR1 MGHDK, CDR2 SYGVNS. Trimming took off 1 base at V and 7 bases at J, with 10 bases between the two ends. This CDR3 contains 13 residues. CDR3 DNA sequence: TGTGCCAGCAGTGAATTCGGAACAGTTGAAGCTTTCTTT. Translating gives CASSEFGTVEAFF.

V is TRBV7-9 and J is TRBJ2-2, with 7 bases fitting TRBD2. With V trimmed by 5 bases and J by 0 bases, 9 bases remained unmatched. CDR3 size: 17 residues. The V gene's germline CDR1 is SEHNR and CDR2 FQNEAQ (reference sequence). The CDR3, as DNA: TGTGCCAGCAGCCCGTCTGGGGGGGGAGCGAACACCGGGGAGCTGTTTTTT. Residues: CASSPSGGGANTGELFF.

The chain joins TRBV5-1 to TRBJ2-3; the D gene is possibly TRBD2 (5 bases). Trimming took 4 bases from V and 5 from J, leaving 20 bases between them. CDR1 and CDR2 from the germline V gene are SGHRS and YFSETQ. The CDR3 length is 16 residues. The CDR3 protein is CASSPAGGEVRDTQYF. DNA for the CDR3: TGCGCCAGCAGCCCCGCTGGAGGAGAGGTGAGAGATACGCAGTATTTT. The full variable domain, rest sourced from reference TRBV5-1 and TRBJ2-3, is KAGVTQTPRYLIKTRGQQVTLSCSPISGHRSVSWYQQTPGQGLQFLFEYFSETQRNKGNFPGRFSGRQFSNSRSEMNVSTLELGDSALYLCASSPAGGEVRDTQYFGPGTRLTVL.

The J gene is TRBJ2-7, the V gene TRBV10-3; possible D gene TRBD2, 6 bases. Trimming took 9 bases from V and 0 from J, leaving 9 bases between them. The CDR3 is made up of 12 amino acids. Germline values: CDR1 ENHRY, CDR2 SYGVKD. The CDR3 DNA sequence: TGTGCCATGGGAGGACTCTCCTACGAGCAGTACTTC. Translation: CAMGGLSYEQYF.

The chain combines TRBV3-1 (or the pseudogene TRBV3-2) with TRBJ1-2; maybe TRBD1 (6 bases). V was pared by 3 bases and J by 7 bases, with 21 bases between. Per the germline V gene, CDR1 is LGHDT and CDR2 is YNNKEL (reference sequence). The CDR3 has 16 residues. For the CDR3, the DNA is TGTGCCAGCAGCCAGGGCAACGGCGGGGGGGCCCGTGGCTACACCTTC. Protein: CASSQGNGGGARGYTF.

This chain links TRBV10-3 with TRBJ1-3, with D uncertain. Trimming took 3 bases from V and 7 from J, leaving 16 bases between them. CDR3 size: 15 residues. Germline V gives CDR1 ENHRY, CDR2 SYGVKD. CDR3: CAISEDYRIGNTIYF. In nucleotides, the CDR3 is TGTGCCATCAGTGAAGACTACAGAATAGGCAACACCATATATTTT.

This clone was observed a single time. The J gene is TRBJ1-2, the V gene TRBV7-8; no clear D. V lost 4 bases to trimming and J lost 2 bases, with 8 bases between them. This CDR3 has 13 amino acids. Germline V gene lookup returns CDR1 SGHVS and CDR2 FQNEAQ. The CDR3 is CASSSRTNYGYTF. The CDR3 DNA reads TGTGCCAGCAGCTCGAGGACCAACTATGGCTACACCTTC.

To note about this clone: The junction departs from germline at one end; a sequencing error may be responsible. This chain connects TRBV7-7 to TRBJ2-1; D tentatively fits TRBD1 or TRBD2 (6 bases each). This CDR3 contains 15 residues. CDR1 is SSHAT, CDR2 FNYEAQ, per germline (reference sequence). The CDR3 spells CASSLAASGGDEQFF. CDR3 coding DNA: TGTGCTAGCAGCTTAGCGGCTAGTGGGGGCGATGAGCAGTTCTTC.

V and J are TRBV16 and TRBJ2-1; 10 positions agree with TRBD2. The ends lost 1 base at V and 2 bases at J; junction bases unmatched: 5. The germline CDR1 and CDR2 sequences are KGHSY and FQNENV. The CDR3 has 17 residues. The CDR3 sequence is CASSQFSSGGAYNEQFF. The CDR3 DNA sequence: TGTGCCAGCAGCCAATTTTCAAGCGGGGGGGCCTACAATGAGCAGTTCTTC.

The rearrangement joins TRBV3-1 (or the pseudogene TRBV3-2) to TRBJ2-5, with D maybe TRBD2 (6 bases). The CDR3 runs 13 residues. Germline V gene sequence: CDR1 LGHDT, CDR2 YNNKEL (reference sequence). V lost 2 bases, J lost 2 bases, and 6 bases lay in between. The CDR3 region is CASSQRGQETQYF. CDR3 nucleotides: TGTGCCAGCAGCCAACGGGGGCAAGAGACCCAGTACTTC.

CDR3 amino acids: CASKAAPTGEQYF. Written as DNA, the CDR3 is TGTGCCAGCAAAGCTGCCCCGACTGGCGAGCAGTACTTC. This chain uses TRBV6-5 with TRBJ2-7; D is unresolved. The CDR3 contains 13 residues. V lost 7 bases and J lost 6, with 16 bases in between. The germline V gene encodes CDR1 MNHEY and CDR2 SVGAGI.

This clone occurred once. This chain connects TRBV7-3 to TRBJ1-5, with D possibly being TRBD1 (6 bases). Germline CDR1 is SGHTA and CDR2 is FQGTGA. The CDR3 is made up of 14 amino acids. V lost 3 bases and J lost 4, with 10 bases in between. The DNA for the CDR3 is TGTGCCAGCAGCTTGGACAGTCATAATCAGCCCCAGCATTTT. It encodes CASSLDSHNQPQHF.